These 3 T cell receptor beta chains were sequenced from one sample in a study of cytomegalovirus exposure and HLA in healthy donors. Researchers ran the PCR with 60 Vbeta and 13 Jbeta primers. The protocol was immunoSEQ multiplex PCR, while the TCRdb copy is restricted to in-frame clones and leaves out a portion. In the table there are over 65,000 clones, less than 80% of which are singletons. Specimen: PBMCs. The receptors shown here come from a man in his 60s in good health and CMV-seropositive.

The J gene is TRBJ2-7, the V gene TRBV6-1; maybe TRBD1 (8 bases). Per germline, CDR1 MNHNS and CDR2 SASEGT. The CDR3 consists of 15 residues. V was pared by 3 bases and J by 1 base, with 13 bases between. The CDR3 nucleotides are TGTGCCAGCAGTGAGGCACAGGGGGGGTCCTACGAGCAGTACTTC. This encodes CASSEAQGGSYEQYF.

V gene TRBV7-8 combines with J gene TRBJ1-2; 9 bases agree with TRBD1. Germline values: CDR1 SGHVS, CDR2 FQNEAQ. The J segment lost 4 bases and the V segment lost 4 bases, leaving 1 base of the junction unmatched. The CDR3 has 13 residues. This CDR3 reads CASSSDRGYGYTF. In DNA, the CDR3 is TGTGCCAGCAGCTCGGACAGGGGCTATGGCTACACCTTC. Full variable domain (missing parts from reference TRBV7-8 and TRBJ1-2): GAGVSQSPRYKVAKRGQDVALRCDPISGHVSLFWYQQALGQGPEFLTYFQNEAQLDKSGLPSDRFFAERPEGSVSTLKIQRTQQEDSAVYLCASSSDRGYGYTFGSGTRLTVV.

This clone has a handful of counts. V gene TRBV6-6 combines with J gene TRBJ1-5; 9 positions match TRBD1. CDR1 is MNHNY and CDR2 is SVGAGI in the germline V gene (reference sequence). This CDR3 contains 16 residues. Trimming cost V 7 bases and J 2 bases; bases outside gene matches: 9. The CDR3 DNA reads TGTGCCAGCACGAAAACAGGGGGCGAGGGCAATCAGCCCCAGCATTTT. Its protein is CASTKTGGEGNQPQHF.